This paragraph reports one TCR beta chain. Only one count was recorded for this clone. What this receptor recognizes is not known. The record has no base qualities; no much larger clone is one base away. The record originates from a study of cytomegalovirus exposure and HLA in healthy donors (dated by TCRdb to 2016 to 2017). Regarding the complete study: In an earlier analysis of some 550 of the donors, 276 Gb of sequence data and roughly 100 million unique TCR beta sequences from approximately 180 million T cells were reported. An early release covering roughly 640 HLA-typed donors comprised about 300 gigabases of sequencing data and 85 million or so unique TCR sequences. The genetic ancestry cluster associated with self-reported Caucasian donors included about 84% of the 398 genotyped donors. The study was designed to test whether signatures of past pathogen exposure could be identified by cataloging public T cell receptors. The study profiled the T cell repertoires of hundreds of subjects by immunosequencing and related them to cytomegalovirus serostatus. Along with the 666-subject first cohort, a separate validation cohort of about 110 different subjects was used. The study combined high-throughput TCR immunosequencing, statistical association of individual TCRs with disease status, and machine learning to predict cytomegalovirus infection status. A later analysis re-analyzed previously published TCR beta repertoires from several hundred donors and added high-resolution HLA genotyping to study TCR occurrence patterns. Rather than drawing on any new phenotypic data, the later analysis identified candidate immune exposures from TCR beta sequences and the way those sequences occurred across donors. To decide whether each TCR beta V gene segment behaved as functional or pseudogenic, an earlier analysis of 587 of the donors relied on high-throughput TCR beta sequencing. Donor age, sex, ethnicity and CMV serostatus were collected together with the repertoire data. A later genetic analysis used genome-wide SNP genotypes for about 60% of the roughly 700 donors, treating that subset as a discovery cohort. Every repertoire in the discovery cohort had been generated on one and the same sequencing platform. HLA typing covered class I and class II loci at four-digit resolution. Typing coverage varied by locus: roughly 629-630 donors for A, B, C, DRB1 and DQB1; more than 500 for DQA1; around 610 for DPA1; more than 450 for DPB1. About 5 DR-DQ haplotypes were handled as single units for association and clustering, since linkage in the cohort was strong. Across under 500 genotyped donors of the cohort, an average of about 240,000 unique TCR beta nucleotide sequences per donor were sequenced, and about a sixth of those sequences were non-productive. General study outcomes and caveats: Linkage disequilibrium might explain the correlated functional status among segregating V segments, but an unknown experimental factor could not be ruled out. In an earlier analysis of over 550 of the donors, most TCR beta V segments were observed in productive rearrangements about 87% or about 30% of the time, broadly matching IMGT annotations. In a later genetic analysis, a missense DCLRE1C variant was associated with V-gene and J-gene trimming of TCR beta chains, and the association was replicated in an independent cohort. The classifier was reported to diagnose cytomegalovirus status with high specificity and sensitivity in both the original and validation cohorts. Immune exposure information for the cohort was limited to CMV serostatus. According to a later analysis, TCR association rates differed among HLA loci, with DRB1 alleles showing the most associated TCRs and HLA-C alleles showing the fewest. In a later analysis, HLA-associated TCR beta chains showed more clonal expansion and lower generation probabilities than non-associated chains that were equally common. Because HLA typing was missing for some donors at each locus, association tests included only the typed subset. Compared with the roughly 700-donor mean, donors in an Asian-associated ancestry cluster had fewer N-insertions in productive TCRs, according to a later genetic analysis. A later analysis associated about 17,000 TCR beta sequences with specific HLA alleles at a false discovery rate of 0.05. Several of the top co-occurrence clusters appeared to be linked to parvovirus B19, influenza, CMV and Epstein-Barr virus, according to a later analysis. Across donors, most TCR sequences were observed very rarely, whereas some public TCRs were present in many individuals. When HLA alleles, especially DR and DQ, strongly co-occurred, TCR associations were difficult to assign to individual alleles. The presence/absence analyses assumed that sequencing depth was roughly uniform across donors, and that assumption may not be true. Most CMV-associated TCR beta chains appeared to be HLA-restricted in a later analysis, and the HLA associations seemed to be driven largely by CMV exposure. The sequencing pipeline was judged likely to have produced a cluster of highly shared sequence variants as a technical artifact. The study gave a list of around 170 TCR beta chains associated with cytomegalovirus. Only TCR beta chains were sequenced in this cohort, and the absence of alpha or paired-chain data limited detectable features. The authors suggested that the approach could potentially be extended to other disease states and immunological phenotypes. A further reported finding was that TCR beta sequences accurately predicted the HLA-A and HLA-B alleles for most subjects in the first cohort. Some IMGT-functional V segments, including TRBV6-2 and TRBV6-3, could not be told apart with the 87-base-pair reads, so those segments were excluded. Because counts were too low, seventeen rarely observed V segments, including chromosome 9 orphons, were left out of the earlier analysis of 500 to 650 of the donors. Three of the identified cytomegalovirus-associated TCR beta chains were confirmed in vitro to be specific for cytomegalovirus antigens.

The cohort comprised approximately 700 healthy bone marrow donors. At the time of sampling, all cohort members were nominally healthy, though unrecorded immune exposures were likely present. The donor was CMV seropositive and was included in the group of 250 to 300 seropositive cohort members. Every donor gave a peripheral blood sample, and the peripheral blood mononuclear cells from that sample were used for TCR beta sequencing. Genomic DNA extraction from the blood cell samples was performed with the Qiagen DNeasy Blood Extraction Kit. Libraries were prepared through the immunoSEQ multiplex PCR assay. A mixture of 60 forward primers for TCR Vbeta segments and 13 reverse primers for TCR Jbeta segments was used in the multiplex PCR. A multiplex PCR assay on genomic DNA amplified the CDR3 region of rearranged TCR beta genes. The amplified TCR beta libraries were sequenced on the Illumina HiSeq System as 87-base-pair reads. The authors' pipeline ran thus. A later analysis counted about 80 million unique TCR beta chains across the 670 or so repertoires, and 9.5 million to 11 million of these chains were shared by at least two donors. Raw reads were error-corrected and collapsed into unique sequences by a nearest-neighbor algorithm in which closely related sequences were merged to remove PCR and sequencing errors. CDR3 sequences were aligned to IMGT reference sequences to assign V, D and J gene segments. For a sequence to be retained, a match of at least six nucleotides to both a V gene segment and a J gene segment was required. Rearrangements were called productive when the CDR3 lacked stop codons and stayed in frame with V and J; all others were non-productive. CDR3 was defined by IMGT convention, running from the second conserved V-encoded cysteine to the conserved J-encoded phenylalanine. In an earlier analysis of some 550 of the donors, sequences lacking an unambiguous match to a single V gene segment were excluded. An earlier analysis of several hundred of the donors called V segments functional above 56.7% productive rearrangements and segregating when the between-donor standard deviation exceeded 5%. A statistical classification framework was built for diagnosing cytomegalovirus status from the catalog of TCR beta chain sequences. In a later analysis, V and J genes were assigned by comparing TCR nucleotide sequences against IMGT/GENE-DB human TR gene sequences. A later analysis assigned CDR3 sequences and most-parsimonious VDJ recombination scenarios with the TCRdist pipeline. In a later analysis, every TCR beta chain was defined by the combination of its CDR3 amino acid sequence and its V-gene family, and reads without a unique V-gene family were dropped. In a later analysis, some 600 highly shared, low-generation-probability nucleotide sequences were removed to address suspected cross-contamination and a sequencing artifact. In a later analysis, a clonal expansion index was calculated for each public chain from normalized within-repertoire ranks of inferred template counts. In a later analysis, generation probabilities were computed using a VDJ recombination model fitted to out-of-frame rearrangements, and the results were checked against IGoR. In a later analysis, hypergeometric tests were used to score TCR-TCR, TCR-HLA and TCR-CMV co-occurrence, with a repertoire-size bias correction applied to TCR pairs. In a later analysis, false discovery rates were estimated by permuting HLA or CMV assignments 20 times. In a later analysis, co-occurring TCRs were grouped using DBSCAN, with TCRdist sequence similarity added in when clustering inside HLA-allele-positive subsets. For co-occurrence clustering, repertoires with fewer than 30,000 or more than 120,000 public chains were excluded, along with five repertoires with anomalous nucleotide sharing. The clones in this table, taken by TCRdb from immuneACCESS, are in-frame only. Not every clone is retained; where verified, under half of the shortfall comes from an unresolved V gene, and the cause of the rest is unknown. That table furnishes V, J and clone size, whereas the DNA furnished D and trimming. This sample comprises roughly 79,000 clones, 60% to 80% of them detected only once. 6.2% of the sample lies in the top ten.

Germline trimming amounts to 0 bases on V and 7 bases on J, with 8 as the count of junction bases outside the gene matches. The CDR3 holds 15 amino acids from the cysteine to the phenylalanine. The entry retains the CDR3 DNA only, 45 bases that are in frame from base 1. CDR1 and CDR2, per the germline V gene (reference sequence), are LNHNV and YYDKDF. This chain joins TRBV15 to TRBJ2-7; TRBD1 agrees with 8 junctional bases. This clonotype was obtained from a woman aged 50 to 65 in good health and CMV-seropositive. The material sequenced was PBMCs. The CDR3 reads CATSRDGDRGEEQYF. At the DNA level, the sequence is TGTGCCACCAGCAGAGATGGAGACAGGGGTGAGGAGCAGTACTTC.